The next 15 T cell receptor beta chains were all read from a single sample in a study of blood T cell repertoires in COVID-19. Profiled with immunoSEQ multiplex PCR; TCRdb holds only in-frame clones, not every one. The profile shows over 90,000 clones, more than 75% of them singletons. The sample was peripheral blood. These receptor sequences come from a man aged 50 to 59 with active or convalescent COVID-19.

The chain joins TRBV6-6 to TRBJ1-3, with D hard to call. From germline, CDR1 is MNHNY and CDR2 SVGAGI (reference sequence). Trimming removed 8 bases at V and 2 bases at J, with 10 bases between. There are 13 residues in the CDR3. Here the CDR3 DNA reads TGTGCCAGCTCTGGGAGTCCTGGAAACACCATATATTTT. Protein sequence: CASSGSPGNTIYF.

This sequence joins TRBV2 and TRBJ1-3, with D unclear. With 7 bases removed from V and 3 bases from J, the gap between germline ends came to 16 bases. Germline CDR1 and CDR2: SNHLY and FYNNEI. This CDR3 spans 15 amino acids. The DNA of the CDR3 is TGTGCCAGCACCCCTGAGAGCGGGAGTGGAAACACCATATATTTT. Its protein is CASTPESGSGNTIYF.

The chain has TRBV28 and TRBJ2-3, with 11 bases aligning to TRBD2. From germline, CDR1 is MDHEN and CDR2 SYDVKM. The CDR3 is made up of 16 amino acids. With 5 bases clipped from V and 0 bases from J, the junction kept 4 bases outside the gene matches. This CDR3 reads CASSPIAGGSTDTQYF. In DNA form, the CDR3 reads TGTGCCAGCAGTCCAATAGCGGGGGGGAGCACAGATACGCAGTATTTT.

This rearrangement joins TRBV5-1 to TRBJ1-1, with 8 bases fitting TRBD1. Germline values: CDR1 SGHRS, CDR2 YFSETQ. This CDR3 has 14 residues. V was pared by 4 bases and J by 0 bases, with 2 bases of the junction left unmatched. This chain's CDR3 is CASSGGQVNTEAFF. For the CDR3, the DNA is TGCGCCAGCAGCGGGGGACAGGTGAACACTGAAGCTTTCTTT.

This clone was observed a few times. V usage is TRBV13 and J usage is TRBJ2-2; 9 bases fit TRBD1. The CDR3 loop spans 17 amino acids. Germline trimming cut 1 base from V and 2 bases from J; bases unmatched to any gene: 5. Germline values: CDR1 PRHDT, CDR2 FYEKMQ (reference sequence). In DNA form, the CDR3 reads TGTGCCAGCAGCTTAGAACGGGACAGGGTAAACACCGGGGAGCTGTTTTTT. Translation: CASSLERDRVNTGELFF.

The J gene is TRBJ2-7, the V gene TRBV5-1; 7 nucleotides line up with TRBD1. The CDR3 has 14 amino acids. CDR1 SGHRS and CDR2 YFSETQ come from the germline V gene. Trimming cost V 3 bases and J 7 bases; bases outside gene matches: 10. CDR3 bases: TGCGCCAGCAGCTCCATAGTAGGGGGCGGAGAGCAGTACTTC. Protein: CASSSIVGGGEQYF.

The chain links TRBV6-1 to TRBJ2-7; D might be TRBD2 (6 bases). The length of the CDR3 is 15 residues. The V end lost 1 base, the J end lost 0 bases, and 10 bases lay between the germline ends. The V gene's germline CDR1 is MNHNS and CDR2 SASEGT. As DNA, the CDR3 is TGTGCCAGCAGTGAAGGGCGGGGTCCCTCCTACGAGCAGTACGTC. Amino acids: CASSEGRGPSYEQYV.

The chain carries TRBV4-1 and TRBJ2-7; maybe TRBD2 (6 bases). V lost 0 bases to trimming and J lost 7 bases, with 16 bases between them. Germline V gene data show CDR1 as MGHRA and CDR2 as YSYEKL. CDR3 length: 15 residues. CDR3 DNA: TGCGCCAGCAGCCAAGATGGCAGGATCGGGGGTGAGCAGTACTTC. It translates to CASSQDGRIGGEQYF.

The rearrangement links TRBV24-1 to TRBJ2-7; D is perhaps TRBD1 (6 bases). The germline CDR1 and CDR2 sequences are KGHDR and SFDVKD. Trimming pared 3 bases from V and 5 bases from J, leaving 16 bases between. CDR3 length equals 15 residues. DNA of the CDR3: TGTGCCACCAGTGATCCCACGACAGGTATGGACGAGCAGTACTTC. Translated, it gives CATSDPTTGMDEQYF.

V usage is TRBV9 and J usage is TRBJ1-2; 8 positions agree with TRBD1. V shed 0 bases, J shed 2 bases, and the junction held 6 bases outside the gene matches. The germline CDR1 and CDR2 sequences are SGDLS and YYNGEE. The CDR3 length is 16 residues. This CDR3 reads CASSVGPTGGNYGYTF. The CDR3 DNA reads TGTGCCAGCAGCGTAGGCCCTACAGGGGGAAACTATGGCTACACCTTC.

The chain recombines TRBV27 with TRBJ1-6; 7 bases are a match to TRBD1. The germline CDR1 and CDR2 sequences are MNHEY and SMNVEV (reference sequence). CDR3 length: 15 residues. V was clipped by 2 bases and J by 7 bases; unmatched bases: 5. CDR3 nucleotides: TGTGCCAGCAGTTTAGAGGGACAGAGGAATTCACCCCTCCACTTT. It encodes CASSLEGQRNSPLHF.

Here the CDR3 DNA reads TGTGCCTGGAGTATGGGTCAGGTCTATGGCTACACCTTC. Protein: CAWSMGQVYGYTF. The chain employs TRBV30 and TRBJ1-2; D unresolved. The V gene lost 2 bases and the J gene lost 4 bases, with 11 bases spanning the gap. The CDR3 consists of 13 residues. Germline V gene data show CDR1 as GTSNPN and CDR2 as SVGIG (reference sequence).

The V gene is TRBV19, the J gene TRBJ2-1; 8 positions agree with TRBD1. Germline-derived CDR1 and CDR2 are LNHDA and SQIVND (reference sequence). V lost 2 bases, J lost 7 bases, and 7 bases stayed unmatched. The CDR3 extends over 15 amino acids. CDR3 DNA sequence: TGTGCCAGTAGTATAAAGCAGGGGGCATGGAATGAGCAGTTCTTC. It specifies CASSIKQGAWNEQFF.

The genes are TRBV9 and TRBJ1-1; D is unclear. The V end was cut by 5 bases, the J end by 0 bases, with 17 bases between. CDR3 length equals 16 residues. Looked up from germline, CDR1 is SGDLS and CDR2 is YYNGEE. The CDR3 region has the DNA TGTGCCAGCAGTCCCCCTCTGGAGAGCTTGAACACTGAAGCTTTCTTT. Protein: CASSPPLESLNTEAFF.

J is TRBJ2-5 and V is TRBV7-2; D possibly corresponds to TRBD2 (5 bases). V dropped 0 bases and J dropped 5 bases, with 7 bases sitting between them. Germline V gene sequence: CDR1 SGHTA, CDR2 FQGNSA. The CDR3 has 13 residues. The CDR3 DNA reads as TGTGCCAGCAGCTTAGCTATAGCGGAGACCCAGTACTTC. Amino acids: CASSLAIAETQYF.